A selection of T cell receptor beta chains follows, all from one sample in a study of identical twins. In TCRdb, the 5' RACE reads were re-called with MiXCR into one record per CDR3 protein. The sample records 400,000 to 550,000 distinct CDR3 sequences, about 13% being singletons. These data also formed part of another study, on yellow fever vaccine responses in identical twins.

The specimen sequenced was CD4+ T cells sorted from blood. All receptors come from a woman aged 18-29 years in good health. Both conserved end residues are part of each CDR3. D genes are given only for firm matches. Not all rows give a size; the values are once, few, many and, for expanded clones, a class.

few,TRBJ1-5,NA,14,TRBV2,TGTGCCAGCAGGGGGGATTCTAGCAATCAGCCCCAGCATTTT,CASRGDSSNQPQHF
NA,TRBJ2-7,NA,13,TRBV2,TGTGCCAGCAGTGGCGAGCATTCCTACGAGCAGTACTTC,CASSGEHSYEQYF
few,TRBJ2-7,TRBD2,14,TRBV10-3,TGTGCCAGCAGAGGGACTAGCGGGGGCTACGAGCAGTACTTC,CASRGTSGGYEQYF
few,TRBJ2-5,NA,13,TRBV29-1,TGCAGCGTTGTATTTAGTGTCCAAGAGACCCAGTACTTC,CSVVFSVQETQYF
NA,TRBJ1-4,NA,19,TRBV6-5,TGTGCCAGCAGCTTCTCTCCCACACAACGGGGGGTGTTAGACGAAAAACTGTTTTTT,CASSFSPTQRGVLDEKLFF
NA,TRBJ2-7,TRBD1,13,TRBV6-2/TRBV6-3,TGTGCCAGCAGAGTAGGGGGCGGCTACGAGCAGTACTTC,CASRVGGGYEQYF
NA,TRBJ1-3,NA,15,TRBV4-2,TGTGCCAGCAGCCAAGATCCTGGGGCTGGAAACACCATATATTTT,CASSQDPGAGNTIYF
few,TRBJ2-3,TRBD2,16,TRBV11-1,TGTGCCAGCAGCCCTCTAACCTTCTCCGGGACTAACGCGCAGTATTTT,CASSPLTFSGTNAQYF
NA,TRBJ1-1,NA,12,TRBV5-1,TGCGCCAGCCGGCTAAAGAACACTGAAGCTTTCTTT,CASRLKNTEAFF
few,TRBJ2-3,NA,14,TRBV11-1,TGTGCCAGCAGCTTAAACCCCACCACAGATACGCAGTATTTT,CASSLNPTTDTQYF
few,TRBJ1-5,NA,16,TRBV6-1,TGTGCCAGCAGTAAAGGGGCAGGGGCCAACAATCAGCCCCAGCATTTT,CASSKGAGANNQPQHF
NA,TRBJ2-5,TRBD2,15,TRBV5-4,TGTGCCAGCAGCTTGGGTGCTACTAGCGGTGAGACCCAGTACTTC,CASSLGATSGETQYF
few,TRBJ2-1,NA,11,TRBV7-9,TGTGCCAGCAGGGCCCAATGGGAGCAGTTCTTC,CASRAQWEQFF
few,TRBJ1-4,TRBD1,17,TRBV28,TGTGCCAGCAGTTTATGGCAGGGGGCTGAAACTAATGAAAAACTGTTTTTT,CASSLWQGAETNEKLFF
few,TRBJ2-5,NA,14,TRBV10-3,TGTGCCATCAGTGAGTCATTGGGGCCGGAGACCCAGTACTTC,CAISESLGPETQYF
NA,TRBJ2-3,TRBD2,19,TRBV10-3,TGTGCCATCAACCCCGGGGGACTAGCGGGAGGGCACAGCACAGATACGCAGTATTTT,CAINPGGLAGGHSTDTQYF
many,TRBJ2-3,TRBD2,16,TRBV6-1,TGTGCCAGCAGTCCGGGACTAGCGGGGGGGCCGAATACGCAGTATTTT,CASSPGLAGGPNTQYF
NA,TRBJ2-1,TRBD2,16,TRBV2,TGTGCCAGCAGAGACCACTCCGGGACTAGTCGAAATGAGCAGTTCTTC,CASRDHSGTSRNEQFF
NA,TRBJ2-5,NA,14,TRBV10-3,TGTGCCATCTGTTCTGGAGGAGTGTCAGAGACCCAGTACTTC,CAICSGGVSETQYF
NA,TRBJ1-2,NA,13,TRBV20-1,TGCAGTGCTAGCTACTTGGAGAGCTATGGCTACACCTTC,CSASYLESYGYTF
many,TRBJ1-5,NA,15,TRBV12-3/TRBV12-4,TGTGCCAGCAGTAACAGGATTAATAGCAATCAGCCCCAGCATTTT,CASSNRINSNQPQHF
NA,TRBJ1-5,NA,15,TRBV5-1,TGCGCCAGCAGCTTGGAGGGGATCGGGTATCAGCCCCAGCATTTT,CASSLEGIGYQPQHF
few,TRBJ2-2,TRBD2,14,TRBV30,TGTGCCTGGTTTCCCGCGGGAGGTACCGGGGAGCTGTTTTTT,CAWFPAGGTGELFF
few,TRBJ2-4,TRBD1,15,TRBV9,TGTGCCAGCAGCCTCCGGGGACAGGAGAAAAACATTCAGTACTTC,CASSLRGQEKNIQYF
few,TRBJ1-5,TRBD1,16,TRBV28,TGTGCCAGCAGCCCCCCTGGAGGGCAGGGGGGTCAGCCCCAGCATTTT,CASSPPGGQGGQPQHF
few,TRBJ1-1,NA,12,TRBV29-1,TGCAGCGTTCAGGGGCGGTACACTGAAGCTTTCTTT,CSVQGRYTEAFF
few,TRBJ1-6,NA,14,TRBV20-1,TGCAGTGCTCTTCCGATAGCTTATAATTCACCCCTCCACTTT,CSALPIAYNSPLHF
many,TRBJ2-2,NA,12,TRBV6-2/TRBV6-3,TGTGCCAGCAGCCTCAGGGTCGGGGAGCTGTTTTTT,CASSLRVGELFF
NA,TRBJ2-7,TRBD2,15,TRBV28,TGTGCCAGCAGTGATCATAGCGGGAGGGCCTACGAGCAGTACTTC,CASSDHSGRAYEQYF
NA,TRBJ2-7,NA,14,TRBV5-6,TGTGCCAGCAGCTTGGGACCGACGTCCTACGAGCAGTACTTC,CASSLGPTSYEQYF
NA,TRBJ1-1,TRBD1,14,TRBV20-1,TGCAGTGCTAAGTGGGACAGGGCGGAAACTGAAGCTTTCTTT,CSAKWDRAETEAFF
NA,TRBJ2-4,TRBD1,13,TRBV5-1,TGCGCCAGCAGCTACGGGGACAGTAACATTCAGTACTTC,CASSYGDSNIQYF
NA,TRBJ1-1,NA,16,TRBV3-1,TGTGCCAGCAGTTTAAATGTGGTAGCTGCGAACACTGAAGCTTTCTTT,CASSLNVVAANTEAFF
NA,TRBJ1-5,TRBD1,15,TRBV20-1,TGCAGTGCCGTGGCCGCGACAGGGAACTATCAGCCCCAGCATTTT,CSAVAATGNYQPQHF
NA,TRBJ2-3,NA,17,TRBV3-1,TGTGCCAGCAGCCAAGATCGATTTACTATCCAAGTAGATACGCAGTATTTT,CASSQDRFTIQVDTQYF
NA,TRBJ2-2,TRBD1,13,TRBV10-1,TGCGCCAGCAGTACAGGGGACACCGGGGAGCTGTTTTTT,CASSTGDTGELFF
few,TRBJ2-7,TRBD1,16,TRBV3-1,TGTGCCAGCAGCCAAAGGACCCCGACAGGGAGCGACGAGCAGTACTTC,CASSQRTPTGSDEQYF
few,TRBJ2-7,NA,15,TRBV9,TGTGCCAGCAGCGTAGACGACAGAACTTCCTACGAGCAGTACTTC,CASSVDDRTSYEQYF
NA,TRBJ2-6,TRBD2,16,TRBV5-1,TGCGCCAGCAGCTTGGCGGGGGGAGGAGGGGCCAACGTCCTGACTTTC,CASSLAGGGGANVLTF
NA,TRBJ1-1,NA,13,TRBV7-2,TGTGCCAGCACCATAAGGGTTTTCAATGAAGCTTTCTTT,CASTIRVFNEAFF
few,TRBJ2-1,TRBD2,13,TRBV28,TGTGCCAGCAGTTTAGGAGGGAGGGATGAGCAGTTCTTC,CASSLGGRDEQFF